Listed below are T cell receptor beta chains from one sample, sequenced in a study of T-cell reconstitution after alpha-beta-depleted transplantation in children. TCRdb independently ran MiXCR on the PCR reads; one entry per CDR3 protein. Altogether some 100,000 distinct CDR3 sequences are present, roughly 16% being singletons, with the ten largest covering about 20%. The sequencing here drew on PBMCs, mostly from graft donor cells, taken 180 days after TCRalphabeta/CD19-depleted stem cell transplant. The receptors were sampled from a male patient aged 2-10 years who had a stem cell transplant for acute lymphoblastic leukemia, so the T cells may come from the graft donor. Both conserved end residues are part of each CDR3. Fields, in order: V gene, D gene, clone size, J gene, CDR3 DNA, CDR3 protein. A D gene is named only where the DNA matches it firmly. Not all rows give a size; the values are once, few, many and, for expanded clones, a class.

v_call: TRBV11-2; d_call: -; clone_size: -; j_call: TRBJ1-1; cdr3_nt: TGTGCCAGAAGCTTAGCTTCGGAGTATACTGAAGCTTTCTTT; cdr3_aa: CARSLASEYTEAFF
v_call: TRBV12-5; d_call: -; clone_size: many; j_call: TRBJ1-2; cdr3_nt: TGTGCTAGTGCTTATACGAACTCCTATGGCTACACCTTC; cdr3_aa: CASAYTNSYGYTF
v_call: TRBV12-3/TRBV12-4; d_call: TRBD1; clone_size: few; j_call: TRBJ2-2; cdr3_nt: TGTGCCAGCAGTTACGACAGGGGGCAGGACACCGGGGAGCTGTTTTTT; cdr3_aa: CASSYDRGQDTGELFF
v_call: TRBV6-2/TRBV6-3; d_call: -; clone_size: -; j_call: TRBJ2-7; cdr3_nt: TGTGCAGCGAGGGGCCCTACTTCGGGCGAGCAGTACTTC; cdr3_aa: CAARGPTSGEQYF
v_call: TRBV27; d_call: -; clone_size: few; j_call: TRBJ2-7; cdr3_nt: TGTGCCAGCAGTCGAGGGTGGGGACAACGATACGAGCAGTACTTC; cdr3_aa: CASSRGWGQRYEQYF
v_call: TRBV20-1; d_call: TRBD2; clone_size: -; j_call: TRBJ2-7; cdr3_nt: TGCAGTGCTAGAGACGGGGAGCGGGGGCTCCTTCCCCACTACGAGCAGTACTTC; cdr3_aa: CSARDGERGLLPHYEQYF
v_call: TRBV5-4; d_call: -; clone_size: -; j_call: TRBJ2-5; cdr3_nt: TGTGCCAGCAGCTTGCCCCATCGGCAAGAGACCCAGTACTTC; cdr3_aa: CASSLPHRQETQYF
v_call: TRBV10-3; d_call: -; clone_size: few; j_call: TRBJ2-2; cdr3_nt: TGTGCCATCAGTGAAAGAGGGGTCACCGGGGAGCTGTTTTTT; cdr3_aa: CAISERGVTGELFF
v_call: TRBV5-1; d_call: TRBD2; clone_size: -; j_call: TRBJ2-3; cdr3_nt: TGCGCCAGCAGCTTGGAAGGGACTAGCGGGGGGCCAGGCGGTACGCAGTATTTT; cdr3_aa: CASSLEGTSGGPGGTQYF
v_call: TRBV7-2; d_call: -; clone_size: few; j_call: TRBJ2-1; cdr3_nt: TGTGCCAGCAGCTTAGCCGCAGCCATCTCCTACAATGAGCAGTTCTTC; cdr3_aa: CASSLAAAISYNEQFF
v_call: TRBV5-6; d_call: TRBD1; clone_size: -; j_call: TRBJ1-2; cdr3_nt: TGTGCCAGCAGCGTCCCGGGCGTGGGACAGGGGGCTGGCTACACCTTC; cdr3_aa: CASSVPGVGQGAGYTF
v_call: TRBV5-1; d_call: TRBD1; clone_size: -; j_call: TRBJ2-6; cdr3_nt: TGCGCCAGCAGCTTGGACAGGGGGTTATCTGGGGCCAACGTCCTGACTTTC; cdr3_aa: CASSLDRGLSGANVLTF
v_call: TRBV7-2; d_call: TRBD1; clone_size: -; j_call: TRBJ2-5; cdr3_nt: TGTGCCAGCAGCTTAGGAGTAGGGGGCCTGGAAGAGACCCAGTACTTC; cdr3_aa: CASSLGVGGLEETQYF
v_call: TRBV11-3; d_call: TRBD1; clone_size: -; j_call: TRBJ1-1; cdr3_nt: TGTGCCAGCAGCCCTCGGACAGGGGCGAACACTGAAGCTTTCTTT; cdr3_aa: CASSPRTGANTEAFF
v_call: TRBV7-2; d_call: -; clone_size: many; j_call: TRBJ2-1; cdr3_nt: TGTGCCAGCAGCCCAGACTACTCGAGGGACAATGAGCAGTTCTTC; cdr3_aa: CASSPDYSRDNEQFF
v_call: TRBV29-1; d_call: TRBD1; clone_size: many; j_call: TRBJ1-1; cdr3_nt: TGCAGCTGGGGACAGGGCTCTGAAGCTTTCTTT; cdr3_aa: CSWGQGSEAFF
v_call: TRBV5-5; d_call: -; clone_size: -; j_call: TRBJ2-1; cdr3_nt: TGTGCCAGCAGCTTGGGGGACCGACCCTCCTACAATGAGCAGTTCTTC; cdr3_aa: CASSLGDRPSYNEQFF
v_call: TRBV12-3/TRBV12-4; d_call: -; clone_size: few; j_call: TRBJ2-7; cdr3_nt: TGTGCCAGCAGCACGATCCGGGACATCCCGACCGAGCAGTACTTC; cdr3_aa: CASSTIRDIPTEQYF
v_call: TRBV7-8; d_call: TRBD1; clone_size: few; j_call: TRBJ2-7; cdr3_nt: TGTGCCAGCAGCTTTGGGACAGGGAGCTCCTACGAGCAGTACTTC; cdr3_aa: CASSFGTGSSYEQYF
v_call: TRBV20-1; d_call: TRBD2; clone_size: -; j_call: TRBJ2-7; cdr3_nt: TGCAGTGCCACTCAGCGGGGGGGTTACGAGCAGTACTTC; cdr3_aa: CSATQRGGYEQYF
v_call: TRBV4-3; d_call: -; clone_size: few; j_call: TRBJ1-2; cdr3_nt: TGCGCCAGCAGCAAAAGACTGGGGCAGGACCATTATGGCTACACCTTC; cdr3_aa: CASSKRLGQDHYGYTF
v_call: TRBV11-2; d_call: -; clone_size: few; j_call: TRBJ1-2; cdr3_nt: TGTGCCAGCAGCTGGTTTGGGGCTGGGTATGGCTACACCTTC; cdr3_aa: CASSWFGAGYGYTF
v_call: TRBV7-2; d_call: -; clone_size: -; j_call: TRBJ2-2; cdr3_nt: TGTGCCAGCAGTGGACAGATACTTAACACCGGGGAGCTGTTTTTT; cdr3_aa: CASSGQILNTGELFF
v_call: TRBV29-1; d_call: -; clone_size: -; j_call: TRBJ2-7; cdr3_nt: TGCAGCGTTGAAAAGGGCCCTTTGGGGGAGCAGTACTTC; cdr3_aa: CSVEKGPLGEQYF
v_call: TRBV11-1; d_call: TRBD1; clone_size: -; j_call: TRBJ2-7; cdr3_nt: TGTGCCGCGAGGGACAGCACCTACGAGCAGTACTTC; cdr3_aa: CAARDSTYEQYF
v_call: TRBV11-3; d_call: -; clone_size: -; j_call: TRBJ2-7; cdr3_nt: TGTGCCAGCAGCTCACGAGGACCCTCCTACGAGCAGTACTTC; cdr3_aa: CASSSRGPSYEQYF
v_call: TRBV7-6; d_call: -; clone_size: few; j_call: TRBJ2-5; cdr3_nt: TGTGCCAGCACCCCTAGAGTGGGGGGCCGGGAGACCCAGTACTTC; cdr3_aa: CASTPRVGGRETQYF